This T cell receptor beta chain was sequenced for a study of metastatic and nonmetastatic thyroid tumors. Using MiXCR, TCRdb reanalyzed the PCR reads. The table lists some 90,000 clones, less than 10% of them singletons. This CDR3 has 15 residues. Deletions cut 0 bases from V and 1 base from J, with 8 bases between. Germline CDR1 SGHTA, CDR2 FQGNSA. Before thyroid surgery, none of the patients had received any treatment. Sequencing was done on a sample of blood. The TCR originated in a female donor with papillary thyroid cancer or a benign thyroid nodule (not recorded which). Some clones in this sample may be carry-over from other donors' samples. The V call is TRBV7-2, the J call TRBJ2-3; D is unresolved. Here the CDR3 reads CASSLAGSRTDTQYF. CDR3 sequence (DNA): TGTGCCAGCAGCTTAGCTGGCTCCCGCACAGATACGCAGTATTTT.